Following are 23 T cell receptor beta chains from one sample sequenced in a study of cytomegalovirus exposure and HLA in healthy donors. Amplification used 60 Vbeta primers and 13 Jbeta primers. Measured with immunoSEQ multiplex PCR; TCRdb has only the in-frame clones, and not every one. The sample yields over 65,000 clones, 75% to 85% seen once. Sequencing was performed on PBMCs. The source of these receptors is a woman aged 40 to 50 in good health and CMV-seropositive.

The chain is built from TRBV5-3 and TRBJ2-7, with TRBD1 matching 8 bases. TRBV5-3 is assigned to the ORF class and has an uncertain function. V lost 7 bases, J lost 5 bases, and 14 bases stayed unmatched. The CDR3 spans 15 residues. DNA for the CDR3: TGTGCCAGACCCCAACCGGGACAGGCGCTTGACGAGCAGTACTTC. Protein product: CARPQPGQALDEQYF.

In its sample, this clone was seen once. The V gene is TRBV6-1, the J gene TRBJ1-1; a weak D match, TRBD1 (6 bases). V was pared by 4 bases and J by 4 bases, with 13 bases between. The CDR3 totals 14 residues. Germline CDR1 reads MNHNS; CDR2 reads SASEGT. The CDR3 DNA sequence: TGTGCCAGCAGTGTAACAGGGTTGGGCACTGAAGCTTTCTTT. It translates to CASSVTGLGTEAFF.

This chain links TRBV28 with TRBJ1-5, with TRBD1 identical over 9 bases. The CDR3 spans 14 residues. With V trimmed by 7 bases and J by 8 bases, 9 bases remained unmatched. Germline lookup yields CDR1 MDHEN and CDR2 SYDVKM. CDR3 sequence reads: CASNLITGGKPQHF. The CDR3 DNA follows: TGTGCCAGCAACCTTATCACAGGGGGCAAGCCCCAGCATTTT.

This rearrangement joins TRBV11-2 to TRBJ1-1; D perhaps matches TRBD1 (5 bases). The ends were cut back, 0 bases at V and 7 bases at J, with 9 bases in the middle. Germline V CDR1 and CDR2: SGHAT, FQNNGV. There are 13 residues in the CDR3. CDR3: CASSLDWQGEAFF. Here the CDR3 DNA reads TGTGCCAGCAGCTTAGATTGGCAGGGTGAAGCTTTCTTT.

This chain uses TRBV6-5 with TRBJ2-1, with a weak D call TRBD2 (5 bases). Trimming took off 3 bases at V and 10 bases at J, with 19 bases between the two ends. The CDR3 sequence is 15 residues long. Germline V gives CDR1 MNHEY, CDR2 SVGAGI. CDR3 bases: TGTGCCAGCAGTTATGGAGCGGACCCTTGGTCGGAGCAGTTCTTC. Amino acids: CASSYGADPWSEQFF.

The chain employs TRBV2 and TRBJ2-2; 10 bases agree with TRBD2. CDR1 SNHLY and CDR2 FYNNEI come from the germline V gene. Germline trimming cut 2 bases from V and 2 bases from J; bases unmatched to any gene: 11. The CDR3 length is 19 residues. The CDR3 DNA reads TGTGCCAGCAGTGAACGCCCGGCTAGCGGGAGTGGAAACACCGGGGAGCTGTTTTTT. It specifies CASSERPASGSGNTGELFF.

In nucleotides, the CDR3 is TGTGCCAGCAGCTGGACAGCGCCCTACGAGCAGTACTTC. Translation: CASSWTAPYEQYF. The V gene is TRBV7-2, the J gene TRBJ2-7; tentative D call: TRBD1 (6 bases). V lost 4 bases to trimming and J lost 2 bases, with 9 bases between them. The CDR3 totals 13 residues. Germline CDR1 is SGHTA and CDR2 is FQGNSA.

The J gene is TRBJ1-2, the V gene TRBV30; D remains unclear. CDR1 is GTSNPN, CDR2 SVGIG, per germline (reference sequence). Between the trimmed V and J ends, which lost 3 bases and 4 bases, there was a span of 6 bases. The CDR3 extends over 11 amino acids. The CDR3 spells CAWSLSYGYTF. As DNA, the CDR3 is TGTGCCTGGAGCCTCAGCTATGGCTACACCTTC.

This rearrangement joins TRBV10-3 to TRBJ1-5, with a weak D call TRBD1 (5 bases). Trimming removed 2 bases at V and 2 bases at J, with 7 bases between. Germline V gene sequence: CDR1 ENHRY, CDR2 SYGVKD. The CDR3 runs 14 residues. The CDR3 protein is CAISEIRGNQPQHF. CDR3 nucleotide sequence: TGTGCCATCAGTGAGATCAGGGGCAATCAGCCCCAGCATTTT.

The gene calls are TRBV5-8 and TRBJ1-2; D unclear. Germline values: CDR1 SGHTS, CDR2 YDEGEE. The CDR3 is 17 residues long. The V gene lost 1 base and the J gene lost 4 bases, with 20 bases spanning the gap. CDR3 DNA sequence: TGTGCCAGCAGCTTGTACGCGTTGGGCAGATCTTTCTATGGCTACACCTTC. Its protein is CASSLYALGRSFYGYTF.

The CDR3 here is CASGAPGGTQYF. CDR3 bases: TGTGCCAGCGGGGCACCCGGGGGGACCCAGTACTTC. The chain uses TRBV28 and TRBJ2-5; weak D call: TRBD2 (6 bases). V was trimmed by 8 bases and J by 7 bases, leaving 14 bases between them. This CDR3 comprises 12 residues. Germline CDR1 is MDHEN and CDR2 is SYDVKM.

This clone has just one count. The chain employs TRBV6-4 and TRBJ1-2, with a possible D match to TRBD1 (6 bases). V shed 0 bases and J shed 9 bases, with 17 bases lying between them. Germline CDR1 is MRHNA and CDR2 is SNTAGT. The CDR3 consists of 15 residues. In nucleotides, the CDR3 is TGTGCCAGCAGTGACTCGAATGGACAGACAGTAAGCTACACCTTC. Its translation is CASSDSNGQTVSYTF.

This chain's CDR3 is CASQMGANTGELFF. Written as DNA, the CDR3 is TGTGCCAGCCAGATGGGCGCGAACACCGGGGAGCTGTTTTTT. The chain employs TRBV11-3 and TRBJ2-2; D gene unclear. Germline CDR1 is SGHNT and CDR2 is YENEEA. V was clipped by 8 bases and J by 0 bases, with 10 bases between them. The CDR3 extends over 14 amino acids.

Within the sample, this clone is medium-sized. The chain joins TRBV2 to TRBJ1-2; 7 bases are a match to TRBD1. Germline values: CDR1 SNHLY, CDR2 FYNNEI. V lost 6 bases and J lost 6; bases outside the gene matches: 7. This CDR3 has 13 residues. The CDR3 is CASRADRDHGYTF. CDR3 nucleotides: TGTGCCAGCAGGGCCGACAGGGATCATGGCTACACCTTC.

V usage is TRBV27 and J usage is TRBJ1-2; possible D gene TRBD1, 5 bases. The ends were cut back, 6 bases at V and 3 bases at J, with 14 bases in the middle. Germline V gene lookup returns CDR1 MNHEY and CDR2 SMNVEV (reference sequence). The CDR3 runs to 14 residues. Here the CDR3 reads CASRGVGEDYGYTF. Written as DNA, the CDR3 is TGTGCCAGCAGGGGGGTAGGGGAGGACTATGGCTACACCTTC.

The chain recombines TRBV13 with TRBJ1-1, with D tentatively TRBD1 (5 bases). Deletions cut 5 bases from V and 0 bases from J, with 19 bases between. Germline V lookup: CDR1 PRHDT, CDR2 FYEKMQ (reference sequence). The CDR3 has 17 residues. The CDR3 nucleotides read TGTGCCAGCAGCCCTCAACAGGAGCTGCCCATGAACACTGAAGCTTTCTTT. Amino acids: CASSPQQELPMNTEAFF. Complete variable domain (other parts from reference TRBV13 and TRBJ1-1): AAGVIQSPRHLIKEKRETATLKCYPIPRHDTVYWYQQGPGQDPQFLISFYEKMQSDKGSIPDRFSAQQFSDYHSELNMSSLELGDSALYFCASSPQQELPMNTEAFFGQGTRLTVV.

This clone was counted once. This chain joins TRBV5-1 and TRBJ2-3; D is undetermined. This CDR3 spans 14 amino acids. Trimming stripped 0 bases from V and 5 bases from J, with 10 bases between. Germline CDR1 is SGHRS and CDR2 is YFSETQ. CDR3 sequence reads: CASSLGSVQDTQYF. CDR3 sequence (DNA): TGCGCCAGCAGCTTGGGGTCGGTCCAAGATACGCAGTATTTT.

The V call is TRBV6-5, the J call TRBJ2-5; D possibly corresponds to TRBD2 (7 bases). With 6 bases removed from V and 3 bases from J, the gap between germline ends came to 14 bases. This CDR3 region has 14 residues. Germline V lookup: CDR1 MNHEY, CDR2 SVGAGI. CDR3: CASSPGGLKETQYF. DNA for the CDR3: TGTGCCAGCAGCCCGGGGGGCCTAAAAGAGACCCAGTACTTC.

V is TRBV5-5 and J is TRBJ1-2; no clear D. From germline, CDR1 is SGHKS and CDR2 YYEKEE (reference sequence). The CDR3 length is 16 residues. V was cut by 3 bases and J by 4 bases, with 19 bases left in between. CDR3 protein: CASSSLPHPEGYGYTF. CDR3 in DNA: TGTGCCAGCAGCTCGCTACCCCATCCGGAGGGCTATGGCTACACCTTC.

This clone was picked up one time. This sequence joins TRBV7-8 and TRBJ2-5; D may be TRBD2 (6 bases). V lost 5 bases and J lost 2, with 12 bases in between. The CDR3 is 14 amino acids. Germline CDR1 and CDR2: SGHVS and FQNEAQ. CDR3 amino acids: CASSPTGLQETQYF. CDR3 in DNA: TGTGCCAGCAGCCCGACGGGACTTCAAGAGACCCAGTACTTC. The full variable domain, with the rest looked up from reference TRBV7-8 and TRBJ2-5, is GAGVSQSPRYKVAKRGQDVALRCDPISGHVSLFWYQQALGQGPEFLTYFQNEAQLDKSGLPSDRFFAERPEGSVSTLKIQRTQQEDSAVYLCASSPTGLQETQYFGPGTRLLVL.

The rearrangement joins TRBV11-2 to TRBJ1-3, with unresolved D. This CDR3 is built from 14 residues. The germline V gene has CDR1 SGHAT and CDR2 FQNNGV. Trimming left V 5 bases short and J 2 bases short, with 10 bases between. CDR3 region: CASSPLGAGNTIYF. Written as DNA, the CDR3 is TGTGCCAGCAGCCCCCTCGGGGCTGGAAACACCATATATTTT.

This chain uses TRBV5-6 with TRBJ2-7, with TRBD1 matching over 7 bases. The CDR3 runs to 17 residues. CDR1 and CDR2 from the germline V gene are SGHDT and YYEEEE. Unmatched junction bases numbered 16, after V lost 4 bases and J lost 3 bases. This CDR3 reads CASSLRTGGASDYEQYF. The CDR3 DNA reads as TGTGCCAGCAGCCTACGGACAGGTGGAGCATCTGACTACGAGCAGTACTTC.

The chain has TRBV6-4 and TRBJ1-1, with TRBD1 matching over 7 bases. In germline, CDR1 is MRHNA, CDR2 SNTAGT. CDR3 length: 14 amino acids. Trimming took 4 bases from V and 8 from J; bases not matched to a gene: 10. The CDR3, as DNA: TGTGCCAGCAGTGTGACCGGGACAGCCTTAGAAGCTTTCTTT. This sequence encodes CASSVTGTALEAFF.